Below are 7 T cell receptor beta chains sequenced from a single sample in a study of T-cell reconstitution after alpha-beta-depleted transplantation in children. The TCRbeta library was prepared with unique molecular identifiers. TCRdb recomputed calls from the PCR reads with MiXCR, one row per CDR3 protein. The sample consists of 120,000 to 150,000 distinct CDR3 sequences, 7.5% to 9% of them appearing once. The specimen comprised PBMCs, mostly from graft donor cells, sampled 180 days after TCRalphabeta/CD19-depleted stem cell transplant. These receptor sequences come from a female patient aged 2 to 10 who had a stem cell transplant for congenital amegakaryocytic thrombocytopenia, so the T cells may come from the graft donor.

This clonotype showed up just a few times. J is TRBJ2-5 and V is TRBV6-1, with 8 bases aligning to TRBD1. V lost 0 bases, J lost 5 bases, and 11 bases stayed unmatched. CDR1 and CDR2 from the germline V gene are MNHNS and SASEGT. The CDR3 length is 17 residues. The CDR3 reads CASSEARTGIFRETQYF. CDR3 DNA: TGTGCCAGCAGTGAAGCTAGGACAGGGATCTTTCGGGAGACCCAGTACTTC.

This clonotype appeared many times. The rearrangement links TRBV12-3 or TRBV12-4 to TRBJ1-1, with 7 nucleotides matching TRBD1. The CDR3 extends over 13 amino acids. Germline trimming cut 5 bases from V and 5 bases from J; bases unmatched to any gene: 5. The CDR3 protein is CASSQDRATEAFF. The DNA for the CDR3 is TGTGCCAGCAGTCAAGACAGGGCAACTGAAGCTTTCTTT.

This clonotype was seen a few times. For the CDR3, the DNA is TGCGCCAGCAGCTTGGTGGGGACAAAAAAGAACACCGGGGAGCTGTTTTTT. Translated, it gives CASSLVGTKKNTGELFF. V is TRBV5-1 and J is TRBJ2-2; TRBD1 is a possible D gene (6 bases). Germline V gives CDR1 SGHRS, CDR2 YFSETQ. The CDR3 is 17 amino acids. V lost 0 bases, J lost 1 base, and 13 bases lay in between. Based on the CDR3 plus reference TRBV5-1 and TRBJ2-2, the full variable domain is KAGVTQTPRYLIKTRGQQVTLSCSPISGHRSVSWYQQTPGQGLQFLFEYFSETQRNKGNFPGRFSGRQFSNSRSEMNVSTLELGDSALYLCASSLVGTKKNTGELFFGEGSRLTVL.

This clonotype appeared a few times. Here the CDR3 reads CSARDPPVTVPYEQYF. Written as DNA, the CDR3 is TGCAGTGCTAGAGACCCGCCCGTCACCGTTCCCTACGAGCAGTACTTC. The V and J genes are TRBV20-1 and TRBJ2-7, with D unclear. Trimming pared 0 bases from V and 2 bases from J, leaving 17 bases between. Germline lookup yields CDR1 DFQATT and CDR2 SNEGSKA (reference sequence). The length of the CDR3 is 16 residues.

This clonotype was seen only a few times. This chain's CDR3 is CASSFRENYGYTF. CDR3 DNA sequence: TGCGCCAGCAGCTTCAGGGAAAACTATGGCTACACCTTC. This rearrangement joins TRBV5-1 to TRBJ1-2, with D possibly matching TRBD1 (5 bases). The V and J ends lost 2 bases and 2 bases respectively, with 7 bases between them. Germline CDR1 SGHRS, CDR2 YFSETQ. The CDR3 has 13 residues.

This clonotype appeared a few times. The chain carries TRBV19 and TRBJ2-3; 13 bases map to TRBD2. CDR1 is LNHDA, CDR2 SQIVND, per germline (reference sequence). This CDR3 has 16 amino acids. V gave up 7 bases and J gave up 1 base; unmatched junction bases: 5. The DNA for the CDR3 is TGTGCCAGTACCGACGGACTAGCGGGAGGCACAGATACGCAGTATTTT. Amino acids: CASTDGLAGGTDTQYF. Using reference TRBV19 and TRBJ2-3 for the parts outside the CDR3, the full variable domain is DGGITQSPKYLFRKEGQNVTLSCEQNLNHDAMYWYRQDPGQGLRLIYYSQIVNDFQKGDIAEGYSVSREKKESFPLTVTSAQKNPTAFYLCASTDGLAGGTDTQYFGPGTRLTVL.

The chain joins TRBV5-1 to TRBJ2-2; D is undetermined. CDR3 length: 17 residues. Germline loops: CDR1 SGHRS, CDR2 YFSETQ. Between the trimmed V and J ends, which lost 0 bases and 3 bases, there was a span of 15 bases. CDR3 sequence: CASSLAAISSDTGELFF. The CDR3 DNA is TGCGCCAGCAGCTTGGCCGCTATATCCAGCGACACCGGGGAGCTGTTTTTT.